This TCR beta chain was sequenced in a study of T cell responses to AZD1222 COVID-19 vaccine. About this clone: Its specificity is not known.

Using immunoSEQ multiplex PCR, the repertoire was profiled, and TCRdb retains in-frame clones only, with some absent. The table lists some 170,000 clones, 90% of them singletons. Overall study findings and caveats: Mostly white British, mostly female donors; authors suggested clonal diversity may be underestimated. After the peak T cell response, and only then, were repertoires sampled. Baseline testing showed seropositivity in only 6 or 7 AZD1222 recipients.

The origin of this receptor is an adult who received the MenACWY meningococcal vaccine as a control. Sequenced material: peripheral blood, taken 28 days after the second dose of the MenACWY control vaccine.

The CDR3 DNA reads as TGTGCCAGCAGTTACGGGACAGGGAGGTCATACGAGCAGTACTTC. Translation: CASSYGTGRSYEQYF. The chain links TRBV6-5 to TRBJ2-7, with 9 bases lining up with TRBD1. V shed 2 bases and J 4 bases; nucleotides not matched to a gene: 6. The CDR3 sequence is 15 residues long. From germline, CDR1 is MNHEY and CDR2 SVGAGI.